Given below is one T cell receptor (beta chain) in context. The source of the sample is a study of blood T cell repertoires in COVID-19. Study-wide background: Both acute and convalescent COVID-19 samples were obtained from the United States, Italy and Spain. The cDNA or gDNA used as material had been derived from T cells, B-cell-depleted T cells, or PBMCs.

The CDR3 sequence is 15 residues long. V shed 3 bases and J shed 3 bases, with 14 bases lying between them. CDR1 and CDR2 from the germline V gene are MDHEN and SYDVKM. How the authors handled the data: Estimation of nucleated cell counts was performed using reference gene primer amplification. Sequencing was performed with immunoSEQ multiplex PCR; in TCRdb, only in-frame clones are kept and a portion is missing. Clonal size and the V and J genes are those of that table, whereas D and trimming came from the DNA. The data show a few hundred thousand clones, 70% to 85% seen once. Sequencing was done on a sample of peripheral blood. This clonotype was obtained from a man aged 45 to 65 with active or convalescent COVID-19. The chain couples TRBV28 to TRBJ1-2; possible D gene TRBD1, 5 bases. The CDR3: CASSFSPTGDYGYTF. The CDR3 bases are TGTGCCAGCAGTTTCTCGCCTACAGGCGACTATGGCTACACCTTC.